This is a list of T cell receptor beta chains from one sample in a study of T cell responses to AZD1222 COVID-19 vaccine. Profiling relied on immunoSEQ multiplex PCR, and the TCRdb table lists in-frame clones only, not all of them. Counted here are 94,000 or so clones, 80% to 90% occurring once; the ten biggest clones make up 1.6%. The sample consisted of peripheral blood, taken on day 0 of AZD1222 vaccination. The receptors originated from an adult in good health. The CDR3 runs from the conserved cysteine through the conserved F or W. D genes are given only for firm matches. Size tells how often a clone was seen (once, few, many) or the class of an expanded clone, and some rows leave it out.

v_call,j_call,clone_size,d_call,cdr3_aa,cdr3_nt
TRBV5-1,TRBJ2-3,-,TRBD2,CASSLAGGAVTDTQYF,TGCGCCAGCAGCTTGGCGGGGGGGGCAGTCACAGATACGCAGTATTTT
TRBV7-9,TRBJ1-3,-,-,CASSLGAGVGNTIYF,TGTGCCAGCAGCTTAGGAGCCGGGGTCGGAAACACCATATATTTT
TRBV5-1,TRBJ1-1,-,-,CASRETALSNTEAFF,TGCGCCAGCAGGGAGACAGCACTTTCGAACACTGAAGCTTTCTTT
TRBV29-1,TRBJ2-3,-,-,CSVAGTLTQSTDTQYF,TGCAGCGTCGCCGGGACCCTCACTCAAAGCACAGATACGCAGTATTTT
TRBV9,TRBJ1-5,-,-,CASSEREYQPQHF,TGTGCCAGCAGCGAAAGGGAATATCAGCCCCAGCATTTT
TRBV6-5,TRBJ1-1,-,-,CASSRGVGTEAFF,TGTGCCAGCAGCCGGGGGGTGGGAACTGAAGCTTTCTTT
TRBV5-1,TRBJ2-7,-,-,CASRPDSSYEQYF,TGCGCCAGCAGGCCGGACAGCTCCTACGAGCAGTACTTC
TRBV2,TRBJ1-2,few,-,CASIPEADYGYTF,TGTGCCAGCATCCCAGAGGCCGACTATGGCTACACCTTC
TRBV27,TRBJ1-6,-,TRBD1,CASSAGQPGNSPLHF,TGTGCCAGCAGTGCGGGACAGCCGGGGAATTCACCCCTCCACTTT
TRBV5-1,TRBJ2-1,-,-,CATSREPNNEQFF,TGCGCAACTTCGAGGGAACCAAACAATGAGCAGTTCTTC
TRBV2,TRBJ1-2,-,TRBD1,CASGRGGLYGYTF,TGTGCCAGCGGCAGGGGGGGATTGTATGGCTACACCTTC
TRBV7-2,TRBJ1-5,-,TRBD1,CASVPGGFGNQPQHF,TGTGCCAGCGTACCAGGGGGATTTGGCAATCAGCCCCAGCATTTT
TRBV28,TRBJ2-3,-,-,CASSYGVTDTQYF,TGTGCCAGCAGTTACGGGGTCACAGATACGCAGTATTTT
TRBV29-1,TRBJ2-3,-,TRBD2,CSARGSGEDTQYF,TGCAGCGCCCGGGGTAGCGGGGAAGATACGCAGTATTTT
TRBV7-8,TRBJ1-6,once,-,CASSPGRLGSPLHF,TGTGCCAGCAGCCCCGGGAGATTGGGTTCACCCCTCCACTTT
TRBV3-1/TRBV3-2,TRBJ1-4,-,-,CASSQDLLGQSLEKLFF,TGTGCCAGCAGCCAAGATTTACTGGGGCAGTCGCTTGAAAAACTGTTTTTT
TRBV30,TRBJ2-1,-,TRBD2,CAWSVFSGGVFF,TGTGCCTGGAGTGTCTTCTCGGGGGGGGTGTTCTTC
TRBV20-1,TRBJ2-5,-,-,CSAPSLETQYF,TGCAGTGCGCCCTCACTCGAAACCCAGTACTTC
TRBV28,TRBJ1-4,-,-,CASSLKRGVTEKLFF,TGTGCCAGCAGTTTAAAAAGGGGGGTCACAGAAAAACTGTTTTTT
TRBV5-6,TRBJ2-7,-,-,CASSGRDEQYF,TGTGCCAGCAGCGGCCGGGACGAGCAGTACTTC
TRBV7-2,TRBJ1-5,once,-,CASSPGWGQPQHF,TGTGCCAGCAGCCCTGGGTGGGGTCAGCCCCAGCATTTT
TRBV5-1,TRBJ2-5,-,TRBD2,CASRVMTSGDQETQYF,TGCGCCAGCAGGGTAATGACTAGCGGGGACCAAGAGACCCAGTACTTC
TRBV5-6,TRBJ1-2,-,-,CASSGRVAGYGYTF,TGTGCCAGCAGCGGACGAGTTGCGGGCTATGGCTACACCTTC